This T cell receptor (beta chain) was captured by sequencing in a study of control samples from healthy donors and cancer patients. From germline, CDR1 is MRHNA and CDR2 SNTAGT. The CDR3 spans 13 residues. Trimming shortened V by 4 bases and J by 2 bases, and 7 bases separated the two germline ends. Clones were sequenced by immunoSEQ multiplex PCR, and TCRdb holds only the in-frame ones, with some missing. The table lists 120,000 or so clones, around 94% of them singletons. This sequence was found in a man at least 80 years old with head and neck cancer. The genes are TRBV6-4 and TRBJ2-3, with D unresolved. Sequenced: PBMCs. CDR3 nucleotides: TGTGCCAGCAGTGTCCTTTTCACAGATACGCAGTATTTT. Its translation is CASSVLFTDTQYF.